This record looks at one TCR beta chain sequence and its context. Its target is not known. One junction end does not reproduce the germline sequence, and a read error may be involved. This sample was included in a study of blood T cells in healthy people across ages. Findings of the study overall: Percentage of naive T cells showed a strong correlation with TCR beta diversity.

A second about 7 to 12 cycle PCR used barcoded and J-beta primers. TCRdb reanalysed the 5' RACE reads using MiXCR and keeps one entry per CDR3 protein. The sample includes fewer than 900,000 distinct CDR3 sequences, 35% to 45% of them seen just once. Germline CDR1 is MNHEY and CDR2 is SVGAGI. This CDR3 region has 14 residues. J is TRBJ2-1 and V is TRBV6-5; D is perhaps TRBD1 or TRBD2 (5 bases each). The receptor was derived from a woman aged 55-70 years in good health. The material sequenced was blood. The CDR3 bases are TGCGCCACGAAAGGGGACCTAACCCACAATGAGCAGTTCTTC. Encoded protein: CATKGDLTHNEQFF.